Shown below are 21 T cell receptor beta chains from a single sample sequenced in a study of vaccination effects on CD4 cells after COVID-19. Researchers isolated CD4+ T cells once ten to eleven days of culture had elapsed. Each participant was administered two doses of either the BNT162b2 or the mRNA-1273 vaccine. The antigens of these receptors remain unknown. TCRdb's copy holds only in-frame clones and misses some; the assay was immunoSEQ multiplex PCR. The table shows tens of thousands of clones, with around 80% occurring only once. Sequenced material: CD4+ T cells from PBMCs cultured without peptide, taken after COVID-19 vaccination. These TCRs come from a human donor who received a COVID-19 vaccine.

The rearrangement joins TRBV19 to TRBJ1-4; 9 bases fit TRBD1. CDR1 is LNHDA and CDR2 is SQIVND in the germline V gene (reference sequence). The CDR3 sequence is 14 residues long. J gave up 8 bases and V 6 bases, and 7 bases lay outside the gene matches. The CDR3 spells CASSRDRDREKLFF. CDR3 bases: TGTGCCAGTAGCCGGGACAGGGACAGAGAAAAACTGTTTTTT.

The gene calls are TRBV7-3 and TRBJ2-1, with 11 bases aligning to TRBD1. The CDR3 length is 16 residues. V lost 5 bases and J lost 5; bases outside the gene matches: 8. CDR1 and CDR2 from the germline V gene are SGHTA and FQGTGA. This chain's CDR3 is CASSQSGTGGNNEQFF. Here the CDR3 DNA reads TGTGCCAGCAGCCAGAGCGGGACAGGGGGAAACAATGAGCAGTTCTTC.

This sequence joins TRBV15 and TRBJ2-7, with TRBD2 identical over 7 bases. CDR3 size: 16 residues. V shed 6 bases and J 3 bases; nucleotides not matched to a gene: 14. Germline CDR1 LNHNV, CDR2 YYDKDF (reference sequence). DNA for the CDR3: TGTGCCACCAGAAGAATTGGACTAGTAGCCGGCTACGAGCAGTACGTC. This encodes CATRRIGLVAGYEQYV.

The V call is TRBV18, the J call TRBJ2-5; D gene unclear. Germline V gene lookup returns CDR1 KGHSH and CDR2 LQKENI. V was trimmed by 4 bases and J by 1 base, leaving 7 bases between them. There are 13 residues in the CDR3. CDR3 coding DNA: TGTGCCAGCTCACTCATACTCCAAGAGACCCAGTACTTC. Amino acids: CASSLILQETQYF.

The chain combines TRBV20-1 with TRBJ1-3; maybe TRBD1 (5 bases). The CDR3 sequence is 15 residues long. The germline V gene has CDR1 DFQATT and CDR2 SNEGSKA (reference sequence). V was cut by 3 bases and J by 0 bases, with 12 bases left in between. CDR3 bases: TGCAGTGCTAGTAACGGGGGTAACTCTGGAAACACCATATATTTT. Translation gives CSASNGGNSGNTIYF.

The chain employs TRBV5-4 and TRBJ2-1, with D perhaps TRBD1 or TRBD2 (5 bases each). V was pared by 7 bases and J by 9 bases, with 23 bases between. CDR1 is SGHNT, CDR2 YYREEE, per germline (reference sequence). CDR3 size: 15 residues. CDR3 protein: CASGDAPGPGTEQFF. Here the CDR3 DNA reads TGTGCCAGCGGGGACGCGCCGGGACCCGGGACTGAGCAGTTCTTC.

The V and J genes are TRBV24-1 and TRBJ2-3, with 11 bases lining up with TRBD1. The junction had 6 bases not matched to a gene; V was cut back by 4 bases and J by 4 bases. The CDR3 totals 16 residues. CDR1 is KGHDR and CDR2 is SFDVKD in the germline V gene. CDR3 amino acids: CATSDPGQGGPDTQYF. The CDR3 coding sequence is TGTGCCACCAGTGACCCGGGACAGGGGGGTCCAGATACGCAGTATTTT.

This clone appeared a single time. The genes are TRBV19 and TRBJ1-1; 10 bases are shared with TRBD1. The germline CDR1 and CDR2 sequences are LNHDA and SQIVND (reference sequence). There are 13 residues in the CDR3. The trim removed 8 bases at V and 1 base at J, leaving 1 base unmatched. In DNA, the CDR3 is TGTGCCAGTGGGGACAGGGGGAACACTGAAGCTTTCTTT. Its translation is CASGDRGNTEAFF.

The rearrangement links TRBV10-3 to TRBJ1-6; D possibly corresponds to TRBD1 (6 bases). CDR3 length equals 16 residues. The germline gives CDR1 ENHRY, CDR2 SYGVKD. Trimming took 3 bases from V and 8 from J, leaving 17 bases between them. The CDR3 region has the DNA TGTGCCATCAGTGATTCGTCGGGGGGCTCGGATTCACCCCTCCACTTT. Its translation is CAISDSSGGSDSPLHF.

The chain combines TRBV4-1 with TRBJ1-5; 7 bases line up with TRBD1. V trimming: 1 base; J trimming: 3 bases; junction bases outside the gene matches: 6. Germline V gives CDR1 MGHRA, CDR2 YSYEKL. The CDR3 is 16 amino acids. CDR3 in amino acids: CASSQGWDSLNQPQHF. The CDR3 DNA sequence: TGCGCCAGCAGCCAAGGGTGGGACAGCCTCAATCAGCCCCAGCATTTT.

The chain recombines TRBV7-3 with TRBJ2-5; D is undetermined. The CDR3 totals 12 residues. The germline V gene encodes CDR1 SGHTA and CDR2 FQGTGA. V was shortened by 5 bases and J by 7 bases, with 11 bases between the two germline ends. For the CDR3, the DNA is TGTGCCAGCAGCGCCCCAGCCGGGACCCAGTACTTC. This sequence encodes CASSAPAGTQYF.

The V call is TRBV7-2, the J call TRBJ1-5, with a possible D match to TRBD1 (5 bases). The CDR3 length is 14 residues. V was cut by 5 bases and J by 6 bases, with 14 bases left in between. The V gene's germline CDR1 is SGHTA and CDR2 FQGNSA. The CDR3 loop reads CASSLRFGGQPQHF. The DNA for the CDR3 is TGTGCCAGCAGCCTCAGGTTTGGGGGTCAGCCCCAGCATTTT. Full variable domain (outside the CDR3, taken from reference TRBV7-2 and TRBJ1-5): GAGVSQSPSNKVTEKGKDVELRCDPISGHTALYWYRQSLGQGLEFLIYFQGNSAPDKSGLPSDRFSAERTGGSVSTLTIQRTQQEDSAVYLCASSLRFGGQPQHFGDGTRLSIL.

With respect to this clone: The identical CDR3 is also encoded by other nucleotide sequences in the sample. The chain carries TRBV30 and TRBJ1-1; D gene ambiguous. The V gene's germline CDR1 is GTSNPN and CDR2 SVGIG (reference sequence). This CDR3 region has 11 residues. Trimming removed 5 bases at V and 7 bases at J, with 11 bases between. The CDR3 loop is CAWRGRGEAFF. The CDR3 DNA follows: TGTGCCTGGCGAGGGCGGGGTGAAGCTTTCTTT.

The chain recombines TRBV11-2 with TRBJ1-3; D ambiguous. This CDR3 spans 14 amino acids. CDR1 is SGHAT and CDR2 is FQNNGV in the germline V gene. V lost 2 bases and J lost 1, with 6 bases in between. Written as DNA, the CDR3 is TGTGCCAGCAGCTTACTAGGGTCTGGAAACACCATATATTTT. Translating it yields CASSLLGSGNTIYF.

The J gene is TRBJ1-4, the V gene TRBV7-2; TRBD1 aligns across 9 bases. The CDR3 runs 16 residues. With 6 bases clipped from V and 8 bases from J, the junction kept 13 bases outside the gene matches. Germline CDR1 SGHTA, CDR2 FQGNSA. The CDR3 bases are TGTGCCAGCAGTTACCAACTGGGACAGGGTGGCGAAAAACTGTTTTTT. Protein sequence: CASSYQLGQGGEKLFF.

This sequence joins TRBV12-5 and TRBJ2-7; D might be TRBD1 or TRBD2, each matching 5 bases. Trimming pared 4 bases from V and 5 bases from J, leaving 27 bases between. CDR1 LGHNT and CDR2 FRNRAP come from the germline V gene. This CDR3 comprises 18 residues. CDR3: CASGSIQDGTAAVDEQYV. In DNA form, the CDR3 reads TGTGCTAGTGGTTCGATACAAGACGGGACCGCCGCGGTAGACGAGCAGTACGTC.

The CDR3 DNA follows: TGTGCCAGCTCACCACGCGGTAGTGGCGCCACAGATACGCAGTATTTT. The encoded protein is CASSPRGSGATDTQYF. The chain links TRBV18 to TRBJ2-3; no clear D. Trimming pared 1 base from V and 2 bases from J, leaving 13 bases between. Germline CDR1 is KGHSH and CDR2 is LQKENI. This CDR3 has 16 residues. The variable domain in full, with the rest retrieved from reference TRBV18 and TRBJ2-3, is NAGVMQNPRHLVRRRGQEARLRCSPMKGHSHVYWYRQLPEEGLKFMVYLQKENIIDESGMPKERFSAEFPKEGPSILRIQQVVRGDSAAYFCASSPRGSGATDTQYFGPGTRLTVL.

J is TRBJ1-3 and V is TRBV7-2; TRBD1 might be the D (5 bases). Trimming took off 3 bases at V and 4 bases at J, with 13 bases between the two ends. The CDR3 covers 15 residues. CDR1 and CDR2 from the germline V gene are SGHTA and FQGNSA. The CDR3 DNA is TGTGCCAGCAGCTTCATACCAGGGAGCGGAAACACCATATATTTT. Protein sequence: CASSFIPGSGNTIYF.

This clone came up a few times. V is TRBV6-5 and J is TRBJ1-2; D may be TRBD1 (5 bases). V was cut by 7 bases and J by 0 bases, with 12 bases left in between. Germline assignment: CDR1 MNHEY and CDR2 SVGAGI. The CDR3 contains 14 residues. CDR3 DNA sequence: TGTGCCAGCACGTTTGGCAGGGCTAACTATGGCTACACCTTC. Protein sequence: CASTFGRANYGYTF.

The rearrangement joins TRBV28 to TRBJ1-6; D gene ambiguous. V lost 6 bases to trimming and J lost 10 bases, with 13 bases between them. This CDR3 spans 13 amino acids. The germline gives CDR1 MDHEN, CDR2 SYDVKM. CDR3 residues: CASRTQVGSPLHF. DNA of the CDR3: TGTGCCAGCAGAACTCAGGTGGGGTCACCCCTCCACTTT.

This clone was detected once. The chain couples TRBV5-5 to TRBJ2-7, with D possibly matching TRBD1 (6 bases). CDR1 SGHKS and CDR2 YYEKEE come from the germline V gene (reference sequence). This CDR3 comprises 14 residues. Deletions cut 0 bases from V and 2 bases from J, with 9 bases between. For the CDR3, the DNA is TGTGCCAGCAGCTTGGGACAGGAGGCCTACGAGCAGTACGTC. Amino acid sequence: CASSLGQEAYEQYV.